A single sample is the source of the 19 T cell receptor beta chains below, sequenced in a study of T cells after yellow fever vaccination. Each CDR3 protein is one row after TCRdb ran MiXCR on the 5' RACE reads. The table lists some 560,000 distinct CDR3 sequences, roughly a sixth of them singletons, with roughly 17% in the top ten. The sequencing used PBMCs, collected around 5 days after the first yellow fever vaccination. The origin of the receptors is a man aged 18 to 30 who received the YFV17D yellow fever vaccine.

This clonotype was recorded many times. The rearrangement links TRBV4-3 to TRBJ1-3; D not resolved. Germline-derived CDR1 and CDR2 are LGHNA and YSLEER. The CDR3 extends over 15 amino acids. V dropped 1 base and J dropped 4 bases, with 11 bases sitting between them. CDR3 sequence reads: CASSQGLAPGNTIYF. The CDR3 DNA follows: TGCGCCAGCAGCCAAGGGCTTGCCCCCGGAAACACCATATATTTT.

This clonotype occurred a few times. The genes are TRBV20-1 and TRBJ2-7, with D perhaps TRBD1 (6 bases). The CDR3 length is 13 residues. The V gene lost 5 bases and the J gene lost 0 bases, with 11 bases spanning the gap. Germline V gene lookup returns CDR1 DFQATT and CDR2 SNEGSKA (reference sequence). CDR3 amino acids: CSAGNRDSYEQYV. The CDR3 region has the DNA TGCAGTGCTGGCAACAGGGACTCCTACGAGCAGTACGTC.

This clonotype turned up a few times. CDR3 sequence: CASRPTLNTGELFF. Here the CDR3 DNA reads TGTGCCAGCAGGCCAACTTTGAACACCGGGGAGCTGTTTTTT. This chain uses TRBV12-3 or TRBV12-4 with TRBJ2-2; D ambiguous. V was clipped by 6 bases and J by 1 base, with 9 bases between them. The CDR3 consists of 14 residues.

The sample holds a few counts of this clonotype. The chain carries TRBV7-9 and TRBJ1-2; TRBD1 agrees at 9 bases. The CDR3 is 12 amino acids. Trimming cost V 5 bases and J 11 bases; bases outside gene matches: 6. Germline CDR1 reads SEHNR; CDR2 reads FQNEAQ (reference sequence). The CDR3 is CASSPPGQGYTF. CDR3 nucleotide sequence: TGTGCCAGCAGCCCGCCCGGACAGGGGTACACCTTC.

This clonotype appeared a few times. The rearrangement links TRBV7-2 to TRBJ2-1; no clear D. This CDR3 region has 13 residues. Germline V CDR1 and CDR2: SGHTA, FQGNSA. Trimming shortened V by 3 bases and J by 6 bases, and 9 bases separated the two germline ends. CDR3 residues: CASSFYRLNEQFF. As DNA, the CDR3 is TGTGCCAGCAGCTTCTACCGACTCAATGAGCAGTTCTTC.

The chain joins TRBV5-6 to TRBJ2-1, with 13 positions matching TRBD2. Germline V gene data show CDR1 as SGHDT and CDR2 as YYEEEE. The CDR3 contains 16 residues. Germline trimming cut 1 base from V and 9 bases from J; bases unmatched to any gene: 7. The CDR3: CASSLLGTSGVGEQFF. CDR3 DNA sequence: TGTGCCAGCAGCTTGCTGGGGACTAGCGGGGTGGGTGAGCAGTTCTTC. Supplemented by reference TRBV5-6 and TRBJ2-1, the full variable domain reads DAGVTQSPTHLIKTRGQQVTLRCSPKSGHDTVSWYQQALGQGPQFIFQYYEEEERQRGNFPDRFSGHQFPNYSSELNVNALLLGDSALYLCASSLLGTSGVGEQFFGPGTRLTVL.

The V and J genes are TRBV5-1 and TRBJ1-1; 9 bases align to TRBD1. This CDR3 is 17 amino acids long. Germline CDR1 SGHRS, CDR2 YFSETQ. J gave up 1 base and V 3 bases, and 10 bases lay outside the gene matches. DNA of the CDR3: TGCGCCAGCAGCTGGCAGGACAGGGGCAAGTGGAACACTGAAGCTTTCTTT. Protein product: CASSWQDRGKWNTEAFF.

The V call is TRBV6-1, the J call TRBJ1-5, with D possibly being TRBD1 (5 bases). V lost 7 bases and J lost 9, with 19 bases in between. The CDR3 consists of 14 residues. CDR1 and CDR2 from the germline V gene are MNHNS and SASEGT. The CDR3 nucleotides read TGTGCCAGCAAGGGTTCGGAGGGGAGGGGGCCCCAGCATTTT. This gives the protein CASKGSEGRGPQHF.

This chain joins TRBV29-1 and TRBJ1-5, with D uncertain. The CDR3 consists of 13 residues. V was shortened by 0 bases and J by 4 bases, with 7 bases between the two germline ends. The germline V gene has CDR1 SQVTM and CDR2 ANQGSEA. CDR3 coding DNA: TGCAGCGTTGAAGAACAGAGTAATCAGCCCCAGCATTTT. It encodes CSVEEQSNQPQHF. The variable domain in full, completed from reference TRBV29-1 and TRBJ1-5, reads SAVISQKPSRDICQRGTSLTIQCQVDSQVTMMFWYRQQPGQSLTLIATANQGSEATYESGFVIDKFPISRPNLTFSTLTVSNMSPEDSSIYLCSVEEQSNQPQHFGDGTRLSIL.

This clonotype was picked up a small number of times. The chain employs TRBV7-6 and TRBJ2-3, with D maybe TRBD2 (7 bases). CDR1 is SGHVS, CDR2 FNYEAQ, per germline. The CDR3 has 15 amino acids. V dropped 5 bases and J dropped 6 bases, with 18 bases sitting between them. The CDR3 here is CASSHGGGPGDTQYF. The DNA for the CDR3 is TGTGCCAGCAGCCATGGGGGGGGGCCAGGGGATACGCAGTATTTT.

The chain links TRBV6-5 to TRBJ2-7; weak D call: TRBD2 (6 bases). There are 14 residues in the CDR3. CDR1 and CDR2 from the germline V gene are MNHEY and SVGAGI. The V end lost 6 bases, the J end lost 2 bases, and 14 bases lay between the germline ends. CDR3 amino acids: CASRYGTEAYEQYF. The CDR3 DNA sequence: TGTGCCAGCAGGTACGGGACTGAAGCCTACGAGCAGTACTTC.

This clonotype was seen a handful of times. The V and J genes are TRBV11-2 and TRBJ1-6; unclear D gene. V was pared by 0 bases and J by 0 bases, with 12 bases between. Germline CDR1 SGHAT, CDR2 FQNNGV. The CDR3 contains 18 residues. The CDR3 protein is CASSLDYGFSSYNSPLHF. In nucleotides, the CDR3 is TGTGCCAGCAGCTTAGATTATGGGTTCAGCTCCTATAATTCACCCCTCCACTTT.

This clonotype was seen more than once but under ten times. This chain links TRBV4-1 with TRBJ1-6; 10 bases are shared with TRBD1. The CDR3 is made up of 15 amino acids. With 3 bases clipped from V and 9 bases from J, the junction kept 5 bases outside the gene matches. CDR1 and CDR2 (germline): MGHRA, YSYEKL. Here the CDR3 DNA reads TGCGCCAGCAGCCAGACGGGACAGGGGCGTTCACCCCTCCACTTT. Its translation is CASSQTGQGRSPLHF.

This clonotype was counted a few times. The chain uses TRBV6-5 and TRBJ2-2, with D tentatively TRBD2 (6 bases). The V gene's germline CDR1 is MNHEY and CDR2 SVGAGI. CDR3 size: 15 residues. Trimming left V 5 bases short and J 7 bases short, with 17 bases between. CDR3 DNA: TGTGCCAGCAGTCTACAGGAGGGAGTATTCGGGGAGCTGTTTTTT. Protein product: CASSLQEGVFGELFF.

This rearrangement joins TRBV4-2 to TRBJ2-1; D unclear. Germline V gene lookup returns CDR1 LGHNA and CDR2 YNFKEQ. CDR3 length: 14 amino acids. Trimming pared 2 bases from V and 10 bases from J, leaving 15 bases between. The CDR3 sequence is CASSQRLVGKEQFF. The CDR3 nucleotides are TGTGCCAGCAGCCAACGACTGGTTGGGAAGGAGCAGTTCTTC.

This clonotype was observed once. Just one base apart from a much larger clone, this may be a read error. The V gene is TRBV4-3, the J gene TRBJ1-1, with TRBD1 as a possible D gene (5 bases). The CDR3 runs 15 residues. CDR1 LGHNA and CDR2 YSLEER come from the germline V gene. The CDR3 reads CASSQDWRGDTEASF. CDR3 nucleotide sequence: TGCGCCAGCAGCCAAGACTGGAGGGGAGACACTGAAGCTTCCTTT.

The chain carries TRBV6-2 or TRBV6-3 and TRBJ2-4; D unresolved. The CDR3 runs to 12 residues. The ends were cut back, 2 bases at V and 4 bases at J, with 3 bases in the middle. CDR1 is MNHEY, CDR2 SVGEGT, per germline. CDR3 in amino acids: CASSYTKNIQYF. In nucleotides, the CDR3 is TGTGCCAGCAGTTACACGAAAAACATTCAGTACTTC.

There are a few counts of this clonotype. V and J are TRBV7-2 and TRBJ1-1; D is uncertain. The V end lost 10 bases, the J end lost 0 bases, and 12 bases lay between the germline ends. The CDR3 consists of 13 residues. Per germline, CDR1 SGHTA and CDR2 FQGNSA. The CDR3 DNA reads TGTGCCACCTCGACGGATGTGAACACTGAAGCTTTCTTT. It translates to CATSTDVNTEAFF.

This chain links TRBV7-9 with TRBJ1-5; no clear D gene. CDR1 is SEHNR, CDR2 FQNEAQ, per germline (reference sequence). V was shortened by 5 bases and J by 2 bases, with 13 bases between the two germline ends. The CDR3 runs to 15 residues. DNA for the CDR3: TGTGCCAGCAGCCCAAAAGGAGGCGGCAATCAGCCCCAGCATTTT. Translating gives CASSPKGGGNQPQHF.